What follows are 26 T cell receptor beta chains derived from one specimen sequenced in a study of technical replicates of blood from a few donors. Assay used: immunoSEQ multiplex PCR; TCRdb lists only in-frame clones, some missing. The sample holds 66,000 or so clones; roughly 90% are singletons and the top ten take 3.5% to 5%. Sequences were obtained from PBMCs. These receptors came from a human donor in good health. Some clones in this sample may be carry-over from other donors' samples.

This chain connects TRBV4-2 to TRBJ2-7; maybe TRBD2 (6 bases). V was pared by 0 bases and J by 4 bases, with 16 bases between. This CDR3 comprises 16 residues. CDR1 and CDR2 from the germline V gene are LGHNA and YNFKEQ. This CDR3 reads CASSQDYSGDVYEQYF. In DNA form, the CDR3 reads TGTGCCAGCAGCCAAGATTATTCGGGGGACGTTTACGAGCAGTACTTC.

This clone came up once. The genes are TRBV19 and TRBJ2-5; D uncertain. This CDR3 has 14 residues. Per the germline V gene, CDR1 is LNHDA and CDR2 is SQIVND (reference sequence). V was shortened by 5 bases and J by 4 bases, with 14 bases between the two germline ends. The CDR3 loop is CASSSPGSRETQYF. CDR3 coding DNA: TGTGCCAGTAGTTCCCCCGGGTCCAGAGAGACCCAGTACTTC.

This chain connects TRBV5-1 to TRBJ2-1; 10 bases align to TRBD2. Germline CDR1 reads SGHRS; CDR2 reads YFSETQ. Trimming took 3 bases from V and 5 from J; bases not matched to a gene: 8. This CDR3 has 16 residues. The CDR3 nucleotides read TGCGCCAGCAGCTGGGAAAGGACTAGCGGAAACAATGAGCAGTTCTTC. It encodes CASSWERTSGNNEQFF.

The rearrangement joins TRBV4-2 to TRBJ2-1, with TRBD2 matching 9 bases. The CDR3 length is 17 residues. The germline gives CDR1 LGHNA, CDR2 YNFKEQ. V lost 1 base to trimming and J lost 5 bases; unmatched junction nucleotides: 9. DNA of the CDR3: TGTGCCAGCAGCCAAGCGTTTATACTAGCGGGCAACAATGAGCAGTTCTTC. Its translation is CASSQAFILAGNNEQFF.

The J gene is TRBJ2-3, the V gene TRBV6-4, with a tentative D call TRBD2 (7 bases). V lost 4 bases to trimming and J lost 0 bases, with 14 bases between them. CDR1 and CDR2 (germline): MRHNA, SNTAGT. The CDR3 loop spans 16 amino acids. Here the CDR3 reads CASSVEGGDSTDTQYF. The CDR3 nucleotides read TGTGCCAGCAGTGTGGAAGGGGGGGATAGCACAGATACGCAGTATTTT.

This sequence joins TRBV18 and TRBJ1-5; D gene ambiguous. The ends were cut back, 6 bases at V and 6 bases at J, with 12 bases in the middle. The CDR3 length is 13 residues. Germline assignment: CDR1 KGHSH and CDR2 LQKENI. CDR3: CASSEGYSQPQHF. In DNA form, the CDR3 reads TGTGCCAGCTCCGAGGGATACAGTCAGCCCCAGCATTTT. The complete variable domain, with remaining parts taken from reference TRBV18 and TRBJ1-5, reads NAGVMQNPRHLVRRRGQEARLRCSPMKGHSHVYWYRQLPEEGLKFMVYLQKENIIDESGMPKERFSAEFPKEGPSILRIQQVVRGDSAAYFCASSEGYSQPQHFGDGTRLSIL.

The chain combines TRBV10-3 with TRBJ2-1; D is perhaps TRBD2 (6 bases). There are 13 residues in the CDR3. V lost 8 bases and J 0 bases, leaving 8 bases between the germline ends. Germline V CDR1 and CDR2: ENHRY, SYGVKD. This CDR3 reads CAIRESSYNEQFF. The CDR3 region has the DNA TGTGCCATCCGGGAGAGCTCCTACAATGAGCAGTTCTTC.

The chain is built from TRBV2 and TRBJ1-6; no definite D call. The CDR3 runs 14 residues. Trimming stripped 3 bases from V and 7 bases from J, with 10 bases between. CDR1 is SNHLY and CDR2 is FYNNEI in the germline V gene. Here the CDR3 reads CASSENGGNSPLHF. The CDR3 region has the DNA TGTGCCAGCAGTGAGAACGGCGGGAATTCACCCCTCCACTTT.

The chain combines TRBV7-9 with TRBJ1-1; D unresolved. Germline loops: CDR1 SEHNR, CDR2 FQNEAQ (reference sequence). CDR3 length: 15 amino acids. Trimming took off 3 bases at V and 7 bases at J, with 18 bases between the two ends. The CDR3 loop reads CASSFQVPPVSEAFF. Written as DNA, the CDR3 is TGTGCCAGCAGCTTCCAAGTGCCTCCGGTGAGTGAAGCTTTCTTT.

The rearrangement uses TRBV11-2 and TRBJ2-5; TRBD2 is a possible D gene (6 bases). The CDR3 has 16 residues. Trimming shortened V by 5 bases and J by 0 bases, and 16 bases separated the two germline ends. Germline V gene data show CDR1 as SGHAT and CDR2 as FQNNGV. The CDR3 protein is CASSLRLGGYQETQYF. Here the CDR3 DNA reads TGTGCCAGCAGCCTCCGACTAGGAGGATACCAAGAGACCCAGTACTTC.

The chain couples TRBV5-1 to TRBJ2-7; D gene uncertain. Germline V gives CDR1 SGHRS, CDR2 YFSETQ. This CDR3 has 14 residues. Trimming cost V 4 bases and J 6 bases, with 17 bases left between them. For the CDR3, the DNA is TGCGCCAGCAGCGACGCTAGATTCTCCCCCGAGCAGTACTTC. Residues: CASSDARFSPEQYF.

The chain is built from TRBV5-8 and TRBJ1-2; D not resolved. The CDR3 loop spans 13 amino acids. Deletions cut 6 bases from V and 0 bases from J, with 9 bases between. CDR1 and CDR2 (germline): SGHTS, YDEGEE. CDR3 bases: TGTGCCAGCACCGAAGGAGCTAACTATGGCTACACCTTC. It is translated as CASTEGANYGYTF.

Here the CDR3 DNA reads TGTGCCAGCAGTTACGGCAACCCGGGTGGGACCCAGTACTTC. It translates to CASSYGNPGGTQYF. This chain uses TRBV6-5 with TRBJ2-5; D unclear. In germline, CDR1 is MNHEY, CDR2 SVGAGI. V was trimmed by 2 bases and J by 7 bases, leaving 14 bases between them. The CDR3 totals 14 residues.

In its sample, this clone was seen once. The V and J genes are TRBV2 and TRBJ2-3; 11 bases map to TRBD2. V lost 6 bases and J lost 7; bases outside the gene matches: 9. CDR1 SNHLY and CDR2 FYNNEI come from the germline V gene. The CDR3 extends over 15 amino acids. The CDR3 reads CASRMTSGKANTQYF. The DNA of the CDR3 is TGTGCCAGCAGGATGACTAGCGGGAAAGCGAATACGCAGTATTTT.

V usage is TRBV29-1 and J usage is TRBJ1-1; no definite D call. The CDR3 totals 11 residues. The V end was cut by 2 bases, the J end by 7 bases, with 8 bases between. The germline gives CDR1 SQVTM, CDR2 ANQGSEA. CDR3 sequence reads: CSVENGHEAFF. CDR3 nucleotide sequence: TGCAGCGTTGAAAACGGTCATGAAGCTTTCTTT.

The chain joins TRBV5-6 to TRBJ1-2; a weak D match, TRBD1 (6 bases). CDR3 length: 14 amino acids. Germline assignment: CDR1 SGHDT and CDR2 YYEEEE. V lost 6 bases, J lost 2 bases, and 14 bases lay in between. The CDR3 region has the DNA TGTGCCAGCACCCTTGGGAGGGGGAACTATGGCTACACCTTC. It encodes CASTLGRGNYGYTF.

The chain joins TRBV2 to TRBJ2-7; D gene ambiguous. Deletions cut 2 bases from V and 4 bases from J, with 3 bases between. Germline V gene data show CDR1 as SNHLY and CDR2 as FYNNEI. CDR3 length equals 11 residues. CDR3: CASSEPYEQYF. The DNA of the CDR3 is TGTGCCAGCAGTGAACCATACGAGCAGTACTTC.

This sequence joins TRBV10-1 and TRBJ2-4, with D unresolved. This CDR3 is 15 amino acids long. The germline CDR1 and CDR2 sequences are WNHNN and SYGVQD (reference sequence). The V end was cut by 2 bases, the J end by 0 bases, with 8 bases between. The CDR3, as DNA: TGCGCCAGCAGTGAGATTACATTAGCCAAAAACATTCAGTACTTC. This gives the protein CASSEITLAKNIQYF.

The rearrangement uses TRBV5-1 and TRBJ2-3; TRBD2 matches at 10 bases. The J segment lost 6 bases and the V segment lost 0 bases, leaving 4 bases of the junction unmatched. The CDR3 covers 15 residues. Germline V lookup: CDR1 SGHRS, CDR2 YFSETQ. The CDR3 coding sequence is TGCGCCAGCAGCTTGGAAGCGGGGGGGCATGATACGCAGTATTTT. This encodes CASSLEAGGHDTQYF.

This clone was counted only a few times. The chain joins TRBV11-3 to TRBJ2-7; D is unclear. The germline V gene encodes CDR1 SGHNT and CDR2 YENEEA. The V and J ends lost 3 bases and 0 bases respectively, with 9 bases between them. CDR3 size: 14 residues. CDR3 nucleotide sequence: TGTGCCAGCAGCTTGACTCCATCCTCCTACGAGCAGTACTTC. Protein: CASSLTPSSYEQYF.

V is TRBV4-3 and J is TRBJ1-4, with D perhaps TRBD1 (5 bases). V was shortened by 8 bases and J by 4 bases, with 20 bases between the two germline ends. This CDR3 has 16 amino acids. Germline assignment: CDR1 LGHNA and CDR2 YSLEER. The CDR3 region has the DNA TGCGCCAGCCTTCCTGGGGTAGGGGTAATTAATGAAAAACTGTTTTTT. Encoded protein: CASLPGVGVINEKLFF.

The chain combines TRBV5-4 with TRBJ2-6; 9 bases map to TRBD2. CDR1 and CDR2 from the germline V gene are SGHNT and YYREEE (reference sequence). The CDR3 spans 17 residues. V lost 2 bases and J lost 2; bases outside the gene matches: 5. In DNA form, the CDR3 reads TGTGCCAGCAGCTTCGTAGCGGGAGTAACTGGGGCCAACGTCCTGACTTTC. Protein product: CASSFVAGVTGANVLTF. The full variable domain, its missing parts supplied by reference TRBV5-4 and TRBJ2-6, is ETGVTQSPTHLIKTRGQQVTLRCSSQSGHNTVSWYQQALGQGPQFIFQYYREEENGRGNFPPRFSGLQFPNYSSELNVNALELDDSALYLCASSFVAGVTGANVLTFGAGSRLTVL.

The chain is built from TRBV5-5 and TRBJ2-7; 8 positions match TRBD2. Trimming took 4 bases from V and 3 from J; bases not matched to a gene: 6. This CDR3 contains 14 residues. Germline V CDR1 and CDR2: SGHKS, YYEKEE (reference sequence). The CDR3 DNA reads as TGTGCCAGCAGCCGGGGACTAGAAGACTACGAGCAGTACTTC. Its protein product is CASSRGLEDYEQYF.

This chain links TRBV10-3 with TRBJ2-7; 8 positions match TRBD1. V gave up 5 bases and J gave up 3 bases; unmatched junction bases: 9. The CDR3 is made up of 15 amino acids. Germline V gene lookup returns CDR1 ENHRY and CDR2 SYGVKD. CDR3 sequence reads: CAISNRAQGDYEQYF. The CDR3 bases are TGTGCCATCAGTAACCGGGCACAGGGGGACTACGAGCAGTACTTC.

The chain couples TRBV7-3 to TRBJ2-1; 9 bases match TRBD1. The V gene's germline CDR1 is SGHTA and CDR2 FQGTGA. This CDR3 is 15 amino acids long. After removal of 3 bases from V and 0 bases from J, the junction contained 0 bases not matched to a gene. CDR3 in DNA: TGTGCCAGCAGCTTGGACAGGGGCTCCTACAATGAGCAGTTCTTC. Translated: CASSLDRGSYNEQFF.

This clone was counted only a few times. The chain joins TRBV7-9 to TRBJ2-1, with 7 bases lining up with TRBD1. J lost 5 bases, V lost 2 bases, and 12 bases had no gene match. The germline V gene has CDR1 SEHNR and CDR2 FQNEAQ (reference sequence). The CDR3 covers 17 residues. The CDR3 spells CASSLQTGRHRDNEQFF. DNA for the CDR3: TGTGCCAGCAGCTTACAGACAGGGAGACATAGAGACAATGAGCAGTTCTTC.